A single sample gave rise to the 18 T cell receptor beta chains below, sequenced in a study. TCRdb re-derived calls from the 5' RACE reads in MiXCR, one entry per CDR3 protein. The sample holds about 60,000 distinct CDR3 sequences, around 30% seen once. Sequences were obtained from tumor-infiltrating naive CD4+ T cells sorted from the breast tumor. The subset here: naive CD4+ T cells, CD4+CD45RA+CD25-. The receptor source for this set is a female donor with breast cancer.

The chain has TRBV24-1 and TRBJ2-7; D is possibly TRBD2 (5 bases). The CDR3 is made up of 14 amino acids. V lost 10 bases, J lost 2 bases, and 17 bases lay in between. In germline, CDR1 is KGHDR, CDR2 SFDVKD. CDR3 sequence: CATQASGGTYEQYF. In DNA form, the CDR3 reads TGTGCCACGCAAGCCTCCGGAGGAACCTACGAGCAGTACTTC.

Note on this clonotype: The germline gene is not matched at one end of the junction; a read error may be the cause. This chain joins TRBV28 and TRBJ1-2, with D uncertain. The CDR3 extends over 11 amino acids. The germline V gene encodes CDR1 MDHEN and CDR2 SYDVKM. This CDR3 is CASSFNHGYTF. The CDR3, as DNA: TGTGCCAGCAGTTTTAACCATGGCTACACCTTC.

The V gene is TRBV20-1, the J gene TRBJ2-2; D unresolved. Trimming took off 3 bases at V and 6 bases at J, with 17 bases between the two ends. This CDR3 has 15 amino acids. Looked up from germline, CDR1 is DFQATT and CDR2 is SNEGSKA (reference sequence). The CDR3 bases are TGCAGTGCTAGCCCCTGGGGAAATTTCGCCGGGGAGCTGTTTTTT. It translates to CSASPWGNFAGELFF.

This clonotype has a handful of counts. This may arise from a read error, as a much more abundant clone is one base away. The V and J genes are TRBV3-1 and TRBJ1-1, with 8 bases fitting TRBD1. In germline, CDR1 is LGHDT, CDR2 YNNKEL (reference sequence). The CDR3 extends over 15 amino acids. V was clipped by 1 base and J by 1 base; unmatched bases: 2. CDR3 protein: CASSQVQGANTEAFF. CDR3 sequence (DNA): TGTGCCAGCAGCCAAGTCCAGGGGGCGAACACTGAAGCTTTCTTT.

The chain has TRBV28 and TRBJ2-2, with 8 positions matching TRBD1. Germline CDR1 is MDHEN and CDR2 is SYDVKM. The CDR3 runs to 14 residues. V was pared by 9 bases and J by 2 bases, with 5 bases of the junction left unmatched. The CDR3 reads CASNRGSNTGELFF. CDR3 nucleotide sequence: TGTGCCAGTAACAGGGGGTCTAACACCGGGGAGCTGTTTTTT. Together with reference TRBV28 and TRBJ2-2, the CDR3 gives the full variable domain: DVKVTQSSRYLVKRTGEKVFLECVQDMDHENMFWYRQDPGLGLRLIYFSYDVKMKEKGDIPEGYSVSREKKERFSLILESASTNQTSMYLCASNRGSNTGELFFGEGSRLTVL.

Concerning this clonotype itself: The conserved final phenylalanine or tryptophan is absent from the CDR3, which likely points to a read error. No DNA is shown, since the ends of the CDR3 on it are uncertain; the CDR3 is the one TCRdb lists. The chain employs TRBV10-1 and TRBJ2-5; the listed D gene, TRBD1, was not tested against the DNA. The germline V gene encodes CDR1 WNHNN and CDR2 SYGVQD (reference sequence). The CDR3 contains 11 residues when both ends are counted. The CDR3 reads CASRRGTGWFV.

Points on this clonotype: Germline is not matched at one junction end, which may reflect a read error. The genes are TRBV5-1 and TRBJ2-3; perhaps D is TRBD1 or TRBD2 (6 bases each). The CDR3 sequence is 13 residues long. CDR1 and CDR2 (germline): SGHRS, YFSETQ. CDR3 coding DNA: TGCGCCAGCAGAACGGGGGCCACAGATACGCAGTGTTTT. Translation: CASRTGATDTQCF.

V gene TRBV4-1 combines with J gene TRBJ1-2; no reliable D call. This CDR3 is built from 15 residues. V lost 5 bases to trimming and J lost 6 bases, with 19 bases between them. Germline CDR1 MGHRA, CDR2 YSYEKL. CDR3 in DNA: TGCGCCAGCAGCAGCTCGCGCAGGACCAACAATGGCTACACCTTC. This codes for CASSSSRRTNNGYTF.

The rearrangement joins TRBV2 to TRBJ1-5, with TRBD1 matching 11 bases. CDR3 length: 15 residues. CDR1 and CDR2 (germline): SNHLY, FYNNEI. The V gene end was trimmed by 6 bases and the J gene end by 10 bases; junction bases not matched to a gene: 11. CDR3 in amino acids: CASRNGTGGPPPQHF. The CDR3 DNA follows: TGTGCCAGCAGGAACGGGACAGGGGGTCCCCCACCCCAGCATTTT.

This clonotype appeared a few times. The CDR3 region is CASSEKGGDTGELFF. CDR3 bases: TGTGCCAGCAGTGAAAAGGGAGGGGACACCGGGGAGCTGTTTTTT. This chain links TRBV2 with TRBJ2-2, with 7 bases that match TRBD2. Germline V lookup: CDR1 SNHLY, CDR2 FYNNEI. The CDR3 spans 15 residues. V trimming: 2 bases; J trimming: 3 bases; junction bases outside the gene matches: 3.

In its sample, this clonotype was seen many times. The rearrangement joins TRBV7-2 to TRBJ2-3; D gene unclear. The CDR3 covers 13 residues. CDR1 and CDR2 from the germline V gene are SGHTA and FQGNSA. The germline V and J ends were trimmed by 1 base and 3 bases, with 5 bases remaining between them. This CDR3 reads CASSLERTDTQYF. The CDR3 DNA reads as TGTGCCAGCAGCTTAGAAAGGACAGATACGCAGTATTTT.

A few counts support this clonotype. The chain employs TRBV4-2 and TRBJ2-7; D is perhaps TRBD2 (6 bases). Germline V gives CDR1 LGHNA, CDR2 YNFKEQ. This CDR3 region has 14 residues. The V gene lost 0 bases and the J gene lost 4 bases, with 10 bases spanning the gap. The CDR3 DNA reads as TGTGCCAGCAGCCAAGACCCGGGAGCATACGAGCAGTACTTC. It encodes CASSQDPGAYEQYF.

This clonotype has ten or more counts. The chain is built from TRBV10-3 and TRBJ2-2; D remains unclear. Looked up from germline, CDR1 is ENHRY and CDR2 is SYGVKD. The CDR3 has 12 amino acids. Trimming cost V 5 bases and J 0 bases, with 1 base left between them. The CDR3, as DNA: TGTGCCATCAGTCCGAACACCGGGGAGCTGTTTTTT. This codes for CAISPNTGELFF.

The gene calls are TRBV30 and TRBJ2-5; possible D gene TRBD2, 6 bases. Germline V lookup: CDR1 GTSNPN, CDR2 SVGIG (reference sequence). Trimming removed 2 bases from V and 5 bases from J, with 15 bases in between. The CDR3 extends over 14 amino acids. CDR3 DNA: TGTGCCTGGAGTCTAATCGGACTACCGGAGACCCAGTACTTC. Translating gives CAWSLIGLPETQYF.

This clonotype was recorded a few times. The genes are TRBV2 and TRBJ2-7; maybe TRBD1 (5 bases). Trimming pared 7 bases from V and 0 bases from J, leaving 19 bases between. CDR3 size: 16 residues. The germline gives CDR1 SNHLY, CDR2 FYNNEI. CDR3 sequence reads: CASKDQRQKLSYEQYF. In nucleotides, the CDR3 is TGTGCCAGCAAGGACCAACGACAGAAACTCTCCTACGAGCAGTACTTC.

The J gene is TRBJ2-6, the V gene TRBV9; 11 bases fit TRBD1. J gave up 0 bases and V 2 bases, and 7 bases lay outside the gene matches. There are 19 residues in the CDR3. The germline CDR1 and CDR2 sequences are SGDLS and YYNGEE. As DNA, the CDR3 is TGTGCCAGCAGCGTCGGACTCGGGACAGGGGGCTCTGGGGCCAACGTCCTGACTTTC. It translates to CASSVGLGTGGSGANVLTF.

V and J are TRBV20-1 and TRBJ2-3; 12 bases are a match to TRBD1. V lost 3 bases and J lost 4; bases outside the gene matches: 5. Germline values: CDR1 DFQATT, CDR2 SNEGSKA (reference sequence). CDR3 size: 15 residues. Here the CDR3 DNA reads TGCAGTGCTAGTGGAGGGACAGGGGGCGCAGATACGCAGTATTTT. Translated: CSASGGTGGADTQYF.

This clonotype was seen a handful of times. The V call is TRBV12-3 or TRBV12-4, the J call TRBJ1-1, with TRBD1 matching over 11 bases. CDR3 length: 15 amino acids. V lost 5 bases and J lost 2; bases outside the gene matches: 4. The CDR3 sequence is CASSTGTGGNTEAFF. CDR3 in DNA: TGTGCCAGCAGTACCGGGACAGGGGGTAACACTGAAGCTTTCTTT.